A single sample gave rise to the 14 T cell receptor beta chains below, sequenced in a study of T cell responses to AZD1222 COVID-19 vaccine (dated by TCRdb to 2020 to 2023). The method behind the library was the immunoSEQ multiplex PCR assay. TCRdb retrieved this table from immuneACCESS and kept in-frame rearrangements only. Not all clones are present; in checked studies, unresolved V genes account for under half, and no reason is known for the remainder. This sample gives more than 95,000 clones in total; approximately 90% of them show up just once. The ten largest make up around 20% of the sample. What this sample's time point label stands for: baseline before first vaccination. The sample consisted of peripheral blood, taken on day 0 of AZD1222 vaccination. The origin of the receptors is an adult in good health.

V gene TRBV6-5 combines with J gene TRBJ1-3; D not certain. Deletions cut 6 bases from V and 2 bases from J, with 11 bases between. The CDR3 has 14 amino acids. Per germline, CDR1 MNHEY and CDR2 SVGAGI. The CDR3 loop reads CASSPLGTGNTIYF. The CDR3 nucleotides are TGTGCCAGCAGCCCCCTGGGGACTGGAAACACCATATATTTT.

Details on this clone: The junction departs from the called germline gene at one end, perhaps through a read error. This chain links TRBV6-4 with TRBJ2-2; 7 nucleotides align to TRBD2. The CDR3 length is 15 residues. CDR1 and CDR2 from the germline V gene are MRHNA and SNTAGT. CDR3 sequence reads: CASSASGAITRELFF. The DNA of the CDR3 is TGTGCCAGCAGCGCAAGCGGGGCGATCACCAGGGAGCTGTTTTTT.

The chain joins TRBV27 to TRBJ1-3; D is possibly TRBD1 (5 bases). V lost 2 bases and J lost 7, with 12 bases in between. The CDR3 sequence is 14 residues long. Germline values: CDR1 MNHEY, CDR2 SMNVEV (reference sequence). CDR3 sequence (DNA): TGTGCCAGCAGTTTAGGCAGGGAACTCAACACCATATATTTT. Translation gives CASSLGRELNTIYF.

Concerning this clone: The junction does not match germline at one end; this may be a read error. This chain uses TRBV6-6 with TRBJ1-1; TRBD1 matches 9 bases. The CDR3 runs to 13 residues. The germline V gene encodes CDR1 MNHNY and CDR2 SVGAGI (reference sequence). The CDR3 protein is CASSYSVQGARNF. The CDR3, as DNA: TGTGCCAGCAGTTACTCCGTACAGGGGGCAAGGAATTTT.

The rearrangement joins TRBV6-5 to TRBJ2-7; D remains ambiguous. Germline-derived CDR1 and CDR2 are MNHEY and SVGAGI. V lost 2 bases, J lost 2 bases, and 10 bases lay in between. The CDR3 runs to 14 residues. CDR3 in DNA: TGTGCCAGCAGTTACCAACGGCCCCCCTACGAGCAGTACTTC. It encodes CASSYQRPPYEQYF.

The rearrangement joins TRBV5-1 to TRBJ2-3; no reliable D call. Trimming cost V 0 bases and J 5 bases, with 10 bases left between them. This CDR3 has 14 amino acids. CDR1 is SGHRS, CDR2 YFSETQ, per germline. CDR3 nucleotides: TGCGCCAGCAGCTTGGCGGCAGGTCAAGATACGCAGTATTTT. Protein product: CASSLAAGQDTQYF.

This sequence joins TRBV19 and TRBJ1-4; unclear D gene. The length of the CDR3 is 14 residues. V was pared by 7 bases and J by 3 bases, with 12 bases between. Germline V gene lookup returns CDR1 LNHDA and CDR2 SQIVND (reference sequence). The CDR3 here is CASTSDFPNEKLFF. The CDR3, as DNA: TGTGCCAGTACCTCTGACTTTCCTAATGAAAAACTGTTTTTT.

The V gene is TRBV5-5, the J gene TRBJ2-5; the match to TRBD1 covers 9 bases. The V and J ends lost 7 bases and 5 bases, in that order; junction bases with no gene match: 9. Germline V gene lookup returns CDR1 SGHKS and CDR2 YYEKEE (reference sequence). The CDR3 is 14 residues long. DNA for the CDR3: TGTGCCAGCGGATTACAGGGGGCGCATGAGACCCAGTACTTC. Its translation: CASGLQGAHETQYF.

Only a few counts were recorded for this clone. The identical CDR3 is also encoded by other nucleotide sequences in the sample. This sequence joins TRBV6-4 and TRBJ2-1, with D maybe TRBD1 (5 bases). CDR1 and CDR2 from the germline V gene are MRHNA and SNTAGT. V gave up 6 bases and J gave up 5 bases, with 8 bases separating them. This CDR3 has 12 amino acids. CDR3 coding DNA: TGTGCCAGCAGAGACAGAGACAATGAGCAGTTCTTC. Amino acid sequence: CASRDRDNEQFF.

The rearrangement links TRBV7-2 to TRBJ1-2; D might be TRBD1 (5 bases). Germline values: CDR1 SGHTA, CDR2 FQGNSA. V was clipped by 5 bases and J by 7 bases, with 20 bases between them. The CDR3 loop spans 15 amino acids. The CDR3 DNA sequence: TGTGCCAGCAGCCCACGTCGCCCGGGGCCGGTTGGCTACACCTTC. This translates into CASSPRRPGPVGYTF.

V gene TRBV9 combines with J gene TRBJ2-2, with D possibly matching TRBD2 (6 bases). Germline V CDR1 and CDR2: SGDLS, YYNGEE. The V gene lost 3 bases and the J gene lost 0 bases, with 9 bases spanning the gap. CDR3 length: 15 amino acids. CDR3 sequence (DNA): TGTGCCAGCAGCGAGACTAGTGCGAACACCGGGGAGCTGTTTTTT. It translates to CASSETSANTGELFF.

V usage is TRBV30 and J usage is TRBJ1-5; a possible D gene is TRBD1 (5 bases). V lost 1 base to trimming and J lost 7 bases, with 17 bases between them. CDR1 is GTSNPN and CDR2 is SVGIG in the germline V gene (reference sequence). This CDR3 has 15 residues. The CDR3 loop reads CAWSGVQGAGQPQHF. The CDR3 DNA is TGTGCCTGGAGTGGAGTCCAAGGCGCAGGGCAGCCCCAGCATTTT.

The V gene is TRBV9, the J gene TRBJ2-2; weak D call: TRBD2 (7 bases). This CDR3 is built from 17 residues. CDR1 SGDLS and CDR2 YYNGEE come from the germline V gene. Trimming took 2 bases from V and 7 from J, leaving 21 bases between them. CDR3 residues: CASSVPSGGAVDGELFF. CDR3 in DNA: TGTGCCAGCAGCGTCCCTAGTGGGGGGGCCGTGGACGGGGAGCTGTTTTTT. The entire variable domain, with the rest obtained from reference TRBV9 and TRBJ2-2, is as follows: DSGVTQTPKHLITATGQRVTLRCSPRSGDLSVYWYQQSLDQGLQFLIQYYNGEERAKGNILERFSAQQFPDLHSELNLSSLELGDSALYFCASSVPSGGAVDGELFFGEGSRLTVL.

CDR3 region: CASSAGQQTEQYF. As DNA, the CDR3 is TGTGCCAGTAGCGCGGGCCAACAGACGGAGCAGTACTTC. V gene TRBV19 combines with J gene TRBJ2-7; perhaps TRBD2 as D (5 bases). This CDR3 is 13 amino acids long. Deletions cut 6 bases from V and 7 bases from J, with 16 bases between. The germline gives CDR1 LNHDA, CDR2 SQIVND (reference sequence).